A selection of T cell receptor beta chains follows, all from one sample in a study of T cell responses to AZD1222 COVID-19 vaccine. Generated by immunoSEQ multiplex PCR, the TCRdb table keeps only in-frame clones and is missing some. The sample lists around 100,000 clones, over 75% seen once, with about 8.7% in the top ten. The sample was peripheral blood, taken on day 0 of AZD1222 vaccination. The source is an adult in good health. CDR3s include the opening cysteine and the closing phenylalanine or tryptophan. Each record gives: V gene, J gene, clone size, D gene, CDR3 protein, CDR3 DNA. The D gene is left open where the match is weak. Some rows mark clone size as missing; the rest say once, few, many or name a class of expanded clone.

V: TRBV12-3/TRBV12-4
J: TRBJ2-1
size: once
D: NA
CDR3: CATTGYSYNEQFF
DNA: TGTGCCACCACGGGCTACTCCTACAATGAGCAGTTCTTC

V: TRBV4-2
J: TRBJ1-2
size: NA
D: TRBD1
CDR3: CASRLPGQGIGGYTF
DNA: TGTGCCAGCAGGCTACCGGGACAGGGGATCGGTGGCTACACCTTC

V: TRBV2
J: TRBJ1-2
size: NA
D: TRBD1
CDR3: CASRGQGKGYGYTF
DNA: TGTGCCAGTCGGGGACAGGGAAAAGGGTATGGCTACACCTTC

V: TRBV2
J: TRBJ2-3
size: NA
D: NA
CDR3: CASSGGLTDTQYF
DNA: TGTGCCAGCAGTGGGGGCCTTACGGATACGCAGTATTTT

V: TRBV11-2
J: TRBJ2-3
size: once
D: NA
CDR3: CASSLSVAGRPDTQYF
DNA: TGTGCCAGCAGCTTAAGTGTGGCGGGCCGGCCAGATACGCAGTATTTT

V: TRBV7-8
J: TRBJ1-1
size: NA
D: TRBD1
CDR3: CASSPDRGNTEAFF
DNA: TGTGCCAGCAGCCCGGACAGGGGGAACACTGAAGCTTTCTTT

V: TRBV10-3
J: TRBJ1-5
size: NA
D: NA
CDR3: CAISESDQPQHF
DNA: TGTGCCATCAGTGAGTCGGATCAGCCCCAGCATTTT

V: TRBV12-3/TRBV12-4
J: TRBJ1-6
size: NA
D: NA
CDR3: CASTLKNYSPLHF
DNA: TGTGCCAGCACACTTAAGAATTATTCACCCCTCCACTTT

V: TRBV13
J: TRBJ2-5
size: NA
D: TRBD2
CDR3: CASSWPGTSEETQYF
DNA: TGTGCCAGCAGCTGGCCTGGGACTAGCGAGGAGACCCAGTACTTC

V: TRBV18
J: TRBJ2-2
size: NA
D: NA
CDR3: CASSSTGFDTGELFF
DNA: TGTGCCAGCTCATCTACAGGGTTCGACACCGGGGAGCTGTTTTTT

V: TRBV19
J: TRBJ2-2
size: NA
D: NA
CDR3: CASRRDASANTGELFF
DNA: TGTGCCAGTAGACGGGACGCCTCCGCGAACACCGGGGAGCTGTTTTTT

V: TRBV2
J: TRBJ2-2
size: NA
D: NA
CDR3: CASSVLVADTGELFF
DNA: TGTGCCAGCAGTGTGTTAGTCGCGGACACCGGGGAGCTGTTTTTT

V: TRBV21-1
J: TRBJ1-5
size: NA
D: NA
CDR3: CASSSRDRYFYSNQPQHF
DNA: TGTGCCAGCAGCTCTCGGGACCGCTATTTTTATAGCAATCAGCCCCAGCATTTT

V: TRBV28
J: TRBJ1-4
size: NA
D: NA
CDR3: CASNLRPEKLFF
DNA: TGTGCCAGCAATCTTCGTCCCGAAAAACTGTTTTTT

V: TRBV7-2
J: TRBJ2-7
size: NA
D: NA
CDR3: CASSFFGVGGGEQYF
DNA: TGTGCCAGCAGCTTCTTTGGGGTGGGAGGAGGAGAGCAGTACTTC

V: TRBV24-1
J: TRBJ2-2
size: NA
D: TRBD1
CDR3: CATSDRRQGNTGELFF
DNA: TGTGCCACCAGTGACCGCCGACAGGGTAACACCGGGGAGCTGTTTTTT

V: TRBV7-2
J: TRBJ2-7
size: NA
D: NA
CDR3: CASRGGQGPSYEQYF
DNA: TGTGCCAGCAGGGGGGGCCAGGGACCTTCCTACGAGCAGTACTTC

V: TRBV20-1
J: TRBJ2-7
size: NA
D: NA
CDR3: CSAIVYEQYF
DNA: TGCAGTGCTATAGTCTACGAGCAGTACTTC

V: TRBV9
J: TRBJ2-3
size: NA
D: TRBD2
CDR3: CASSASTGTSGRGAPGDTQYF
DNA: TGTGCCAGCAGCGCCAGTACCGGGACTAGCGGGAGAGGAGCCCCGGGGGATACGCAGTATTTT

V: TRBV5-4
J: TRBJ2-3
size: NA
D: TRBD2
CDR3: CATERGRETDTQYF
DNA: TGTGCCACCGAGCGGGGAAGGGAGACAGATACGCAGTATTTT

V: TRBV7-3
J: TRBJ2-5
size: NA
D: TRBD2
CDR3: CASSLSSSGGVGKTQYF
DNA: TGTGCCAGCAGCTTATCGTCTAGCGGGGGTGTAGGAAAGACCCAGTACTTC

V: TRBV18
J: TRBJ1-2
size: NA
D: NA
CDR3: CASSPRGDDLGYTF
DNA: TGTGCCAGCTCACCACGGGGGGATGACCTTGGCTACACCTTC

V: TRBV27
J: TRBJ1-2
size: NA
D: TRBD1
CDR3: CASSPLGTGNDYGYTF
DNA: TGTGCCAGCAGCCCCCTTGGGACAGGTAACGACTATGGCTACACCTTC

V: TRBV7-2
J: TRBJ1-2
size: many
D: NA
CDR3: CASSSPTVEQTYGYTF
DNA: TGTGCCAGCAGCTCTCCTACCGTGGAACAGACCTATGGCTACACCTTC

V: TRBV19
J: TRBJ1-6
size: NA
D: TRBD1
CDR3: CASGQGYSPLHF
DNA: TGTGCCAGTGGACAGGGTTATTCACCCCTCCACTTT

V: TRBV27
J: TRBJ2-1
size: once
D: TRBD2
CDR3: CARHLAGLAGGSSYNEQFF
DNA: TGTGCCAGGCACTTGGCGGGACTAGCGGGAGGGAGCTCCTACAATGAGCAGTTCTTC

V: TRBV28
J: TRBJ1-3
size: once
D: NA
CDR3: CASALRRLPGHNSGNTIYF
DNA: TGTGCCAGCGCCCTCAGGAGACTCCCGGGACACAACTCTGGAAACACCATATATTTT

V: TRBV19
J: TRBJ1-5
size: NA
D: NA
CDR3: CASSGGFYPGNQPQHF
DNA: TGTGCCAGTAGCGGGGGATTCTACCCTGGCAATCAGCCCCAGCATTTT

V: TRBV28
J: TRBJ2-1
size: NA
D: TRBD2
CDR3: CASSPGLAENNEQFF
DNA: TGTGCCAGCAGCCCCGGACTAGCGGAAAACAATGAGCAGTTCTTC

V: TRBV28
J: TRBJ1-4
size: NA
D: NA
CDR3: CASSLVGRAKKLFF
DNA: TGTGCCAGCAGTTTAGTGGGGAGGGCCAAAAAACTGTTTTTT

V: TRBV19
J: TRBJ1-4
size: NA
D: NA
CDR3: CASSPSRGSGTNEKLFF
DNA: TGTGCCAGTAGTCCCTCCCGGGGCAGCGGGACTAATGAAAAACTGTTTTTT

V: TRBV7-2
J: TRBJ1-6
size: NA
D: TRBD1
CDR3: CASSLGGTGAINSPLHF
DNA: TGTGCCAGCAGCTTAGGGGGAACAGGGGCGATTAATTCACCCCTCCACTTT

V: TRBV5-5
J: TRBJ2-7
size: NA
D: TRBD1
CDR3: CASSMGQWAYEQYF
DNA: TGTGCCAGCAGCATGGGACAGTGGGCCTACGAGCAGTACTTC

V: TRBV5-6
J: TRBJ2-7
size: NA
D: NA
CDR3: CASSLGGPLYEQYF
DNA: TGTGCCAGCAGCTTGGGGGGTCCCCTCTACGAGCAGTACTTC

V: TRBV28
J: TRBJ1-6
size: few
D: NA
CDR3: CASSLQAVRASPLHF
DNA: TGTGCCAGCAGTTTACAGGCGGTACGGGCGTCACCCCTCCACTTT

V: TRBV11-3
J: TRBJ2-3
size: few
D: NA
CDR3: CASSPGMGRDTQYF
DNA: TGTGCCAGCAGCCCCGGTATGGGAAGGGATACGCAGTATTTT

V: TRBV27
J: TRBJ2-5
size: NA
D: NA
CDR3: CASSLGPGMETQYF
DNA: TGTGCCAGCAGTTTGGGCCCAGGGATGGAGACCCAGTACTTC

V: TRBV7-8
J: TRBJ2-5
size: NA
D: NA
CDR3: CASSLRSRGSPTQYF
DNA: TGTGCCAGCAGCTTAAGGTCCAGGGGAAGTCCGACCCAGTACTTC

V: TRBV5-4
J: TRBJ2-1
size: NA
D: NA
CDR3: CASSLVPQRGYEQFF
DNA: TGTGCCAGCAGCTTGGTACCCCAGAGGGGCTATGAGCAGTTCTTC